This T cell receptor beta chain stems from a study of cytomegalovirus exposure and HLA in healthy donors. Overall study context: Roughly 80 million unique TCRs from HLA-typed donors made up an early data release.

With 60 Vbeta and 13 Jbeta primers, the PCR was carried out. Using immunoSEQ multiplex PCR, the repertoire was profiled, and TCRdb retains in-frame clones only, with some absent. The sample yields 150,000 to 200,000 clones, about 81% seen once. From germline, CDR1 is MGHDK and CDR2 SYGVNS. With V trimmed by 6 bases and J by 1 base, 3 bases remained unmatched. This CDR3 has 14 amino acids. The origin of this receptor is a woman in her forties or fifties in good health and CMV-seropositive. V usage is TRBV25-1 and J usage is TRBJ1-1; 9 positions match TRBD1. Sequencing was carried out using PBMCs. The CDR3 DNA follows: TGTGCCAGCAGAGGGACAGGGAAGAACACTGAAGCTTTCTTT. Protein: CASRGTGKNTEAFF.